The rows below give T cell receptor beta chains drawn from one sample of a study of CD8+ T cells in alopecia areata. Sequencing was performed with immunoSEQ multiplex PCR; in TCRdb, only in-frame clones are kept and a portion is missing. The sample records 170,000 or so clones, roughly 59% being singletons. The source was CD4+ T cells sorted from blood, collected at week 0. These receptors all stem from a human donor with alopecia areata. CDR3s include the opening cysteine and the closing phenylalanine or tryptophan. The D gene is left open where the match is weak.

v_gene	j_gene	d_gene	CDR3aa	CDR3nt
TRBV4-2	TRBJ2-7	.	CASSQERIAGEQYF	TGTGCCAGCAGCCAAGAGAGGATCGCTGGCGAGCAGTACTTC
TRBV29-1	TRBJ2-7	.	CSVKGMGTEQYF	TGCAGCGTCAAGGGGATGGGTACCGAGCAGTACTTC
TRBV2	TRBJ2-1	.	CASRNSGSYNEQFF	TGTGCCAGCAGGAATAGCGGCTCCTACAATGAGCAGTTCTTC
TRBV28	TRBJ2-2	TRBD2	CASSASGGSGELFF	TGTGCCAGCAGCGCTAGCGGGGGATCCGGGGAGCTGTTTTTT
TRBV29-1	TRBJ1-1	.	CSVTQTRAEAFF	TGCAGCGTCACACAGACAAGGGCTGAAGCTTTCTTT
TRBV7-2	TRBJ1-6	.	CASSLRGTGKNSPLHF	TGTGCCAGCAGCTTACGTGGTACAGGGAAAAATTCACCCCTCCACTTT
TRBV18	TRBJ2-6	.	CASSPGANVLTF	TGTGCCAGCTCACCAGGGGCCAACGTCCTGACTTTC
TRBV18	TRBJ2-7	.	CASSPTFGTYEQYF	TGTGCCAGCTCACCAACCTTTGGCACCTACGAGCAGTACTTC
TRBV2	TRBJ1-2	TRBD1	CASSVLTGGGYTF	TGTGCCAGCAGTGTACTGACAGGGGGCGGCTACACCTTC
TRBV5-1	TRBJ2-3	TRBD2	CASSTRLAGADTQYF	TGCGCCAGCAGCACCCGACTAGCGGGGGCAGATACGCAGTATTTT
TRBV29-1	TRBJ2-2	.	CSVERAPAGELFF	TGCAGCGTTGAAAGGGCCCCGGCCGGGGAGCTGTTTTTT
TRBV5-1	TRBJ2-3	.	CASSLGETTQYF	TGCGCCAGCAGCTTGGGTGAGACTACGCAGTATTTT
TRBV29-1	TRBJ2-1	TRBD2	CSVKGTSSYNEQFF	TGCAGCGTTAAGGGGACTAGCTCCTACAATGAGCAGTTCTTC
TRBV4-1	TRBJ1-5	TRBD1	CASSQGGAGGAQPQHF	TGCGCCAGCAGCCAAGGAGGGGCAGGGGGCGCGCAGCCCCAGCATTTT
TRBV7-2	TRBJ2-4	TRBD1	CASSPGQGGNIQYF	TGTGCCAGCAGCCCGGGACAGGGGGGAAACATTCAGTACTTC
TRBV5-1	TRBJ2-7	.	CASSLDYEQYF	TGCGCCAGCAGCTTAGACTACGAGCAGTACTTC